The rows below give T cell receptor beta chains drawn from one sample of a study of blood T cell repertoires in COVID-19. Produced via immunoSEQ multiplex PCR; TCRdb's table is partial and in-frame only. This repertoire shows over 200,000 clones, roughly 84% found once; its top ten account for 1.9%. The sequencing sample was made of peripheral blood. These receptors all stem from a man in his forties or fifties with active or convalescent COVID-19. Both conserved end residues are part of each CDR3. Each record gives: clone size, D gene, V gene, J gene, CDR3 DNA, CDR3 protein. The D gene is left open where the match is weak. Clone size is given for some rows only: seen once, a few or many times, or a class if the clone is expanded.

clone_size: NA; d_call: NA; v_call: TRBV6-5; j_call: TRBJ2-1; cdr3_nt: TGTGCCAGCAGTTACACATCCTACAATGAGCAGTTCTTC; cdr3_aa: CASSYTSYNEQFF
clone_size: NA; d_call: TRBD1; v_call: TRBV7-9; j_call: TRBJ2-7; cdr3_nt: TGTGCCAGCAGCCCCCCATCCGGCAGGGGGCGAGGATACGAGCAGTACTTC; cdr3_aa: CASSPPSGRGRGYEQYF
clone_size: NA; d_call: TRBD2; v_call: TRBV3-1/TRBV3-2; j_call: TRBJ2-3; cdr3_nt: TGTGCCAGCAGCCAACGACGGCTAGCGGGAAGAGATACGCAGTATTTT; cdr3_aa: CASSQRRLAGRDTQYF
clone_size: NA; d_call: NA; v_call: TRBV30; j_call: TRBJ1-3; cdr3_nt: TGTGCCCACAGGGCCCCCTCTGGAAACACCATATATTTT; cdr3_aa: CAHRAPSGNTIYF
clone_size: NA; d_call: TRBD2; v_call: TRBV10-2; j_call: TRBJ2-5; cdr3_nt: TGCGCCAGCAAAACTAGCGGGGGAGTGGAGACCCAGTACTTC; cdr3_aa: CASKTSGGVETQYF
clone_size: NA; d_call: NA; v_call: TRBV28; j_call: TRBJ2-1; cdr3_nt: TGTGCCAGCAGCCCCTGGGCGGGAACCTACAATGAGCAGTTCTTC; cdr3_aa: CASSPWAGTYNEQFF
clone_size: NA; d_call: NA; v_call: TRBV7-2; j_call: TRBJ1-1; cdr3_nt: TGTGCCAGCAGCACCTACAGGAACACTGAAGCTTTCTTT; cdr3_aa: CASSTYRNTEAFF
clone_size: once; d_call: NA; v_call: TRBV3-1/TRBV3-2; j_call: TRBJ2-1; cdr3_nt: TGTGCCAGCAGCCCTTTGCGGGTGTCCTACAATGAGCAGTTCTTC; cdr3_aa: CASSPLRVSYNEQFF
clone_size: NA; d_call: NA; v_call: TRBV4-1; j_call: TRBJ1-1; cdr3_nt: TGCGCCAGCAGCCAAGACTACTCCATGAACACTGAAGCTTTCTTT; cdr3_aa: CASSQDYSMNTEAFF
clone_size: once; d_call: TRBD1; v_call: TRBV27; j_call: TRBJ2-7; cdr3_nt: TGTGCCAGCAGTCTTACGGGACAGGGATACGAGCAGTACTTC; cdr3_aa: CASSLTGQGYEQYF
clone_size: NA; d_call: NA; v_call: TRBV6-5; j_call: TRBJ1-5; cdr3_nt: TGTGCCAGCAACCGGCGGCATCCTCCCAACCAGCCCCAGCATTTT; cdr3_aa: CASNRRHPPNQPQHF
clone_size: NA; d_call: NA; v_call: TRBV14; j_call: TRBJ1-1; cdr3_nt: TGTGCCAGCAGCCAAGAACAGAACACTGAAGCTTTCTTT; cdr3_aa: CASSQEQNTEAFF
clone_size: NA; d_call: TRBD2; v_call: TRBV7-9; j_call: TRBJ2-3; cdr3_nt: TGTGCCAGCAGCTCTAGCGGGATAACAGATACGCAGTATTTT; cdr3_aa: CASSSSGITDTQYF
clone_size: NA; d_call: NA; v_call: TRBV4-2; j_call: TRBJ2-1; cdr3_nt: TGTGCCAGCAGCCCCAGGGGTTACGGGAACAATGAGCAGTTCTTC; cdr3_aa: CASSPRGYGNNEQFF
clone_size: NA; d_call: TRBD1; v_call: TRBV28; j_call: TRBJ1-2; cdr3_nt: TGTGCCAGCAGTTGGACAGGCGATGGCTACACCTTC; cdr3_aa: CASSWTGDGYTF
clone_size: NA; d_call: NA; v_call: TRBV29-1; j_call: TRBJ2-7; cdr3_nt: TGCAGCGTTGAAGATGGGCAGACACACCAGAACTTC; cdr3_aa: CSVEDGQTHQNF
clone_size: NA; d_call: TRBD1; v_call: TRBV18; j_call: TRBJ1-1; cdr3_nt: TGTGCCAGCTCACGGGACAGCATACAGAACACTGAAGCTTTCTTT; cdr3_aa: CASSRDSIQNTEAFF
clone_size: NA; d_call: NA; v_call: TRBV7-3; j_call: TRBJ2-1; cdr3_nt: TGTGCCAGCAGCCGACAAATATCCAATGAGCAGTTCTTC; cdr3_aa: CASSRQISNEQFF
clone_size: NA; d_call: TRBD1; v_call: TRBV18; j_call: TRBJ1-1; cdr3_nt: TGTGCCAGCTCACTTGGACAGGGGAACACTGAAGCTTTCTTT; cdr3_aa: CASSLGQGNTEAFF
clone_size: NA; d_call: TRBD1; v_call: TRBV6-1; j_call: TRBJ2-1; cdr3_nt: TGTGCCAGCAGTGAAATAGGGGGCGCCGACAATGAGCAGTTCTTC; cdr3_aa: CASSEIGGADNEQFF
clone_size: NA; d_call: TRBD1; v_call: TRBV7-7; j_call: TRBJ2-5; cdr3_nt: TGTGCCAGCAGCGTGACAGGGATACAAGAGACCCAGTACTTC; cdr3_aa: CASSVTGIQETQYF
clone_size: NA; d_call: NA; v_call: TRBV11-3; j_call: TRBJ2-2; cdr3_nt: TGTGCCAGCAGCCCACTGAGGTCGGGGTTGGGCGGGGAGCTGTTTTTT; cdr3_aa: CASSPLRSGLGGELFF
clone_size: NA; d_call: TRBD1; v_call: TRBV13; j_call: TRBJ2-5; cdr3_nt: TGTGCCAGCAGCCCCCCGGACAGGGGTCGAGAGACCCAGTACTTC; cdr3_aa: CASSPPDRGRETQYF
clone_size: NA; d_call: TRBD1; v_call: TRBV2; j_call: TRBJ1-2; cdr3_nt: TGTGCCAGCAGTGAAACAGGGGGCCATGGCTACACCTTC; cdr3_aa: CASSETGGHGYTF
clone_size: NA; d_call: NA; v_call: TRBV9; j_call: TRBJ1-5; cdr3_nt: TGTGCCAGCAGCGTAGACAGGGAAGAGCAGCCCCAGCATTTT; cdr3_aa: CASSVDREEQPQHF
clone_size: NA; d_call: NA; v_call: TRBV28; j_call: TRBJ2-7; cdr3_nt: TGTGCCAGCAACACGCCCGCCCAGCGCCGCTCCTACGAGCAGTACTTC; cdr3_aa: CASNTPAQRRSYEQYF
clone_size: NA; d_call: NA; v_call: TRBV2; j_call: TRBJ1-2; cdr3_nt: TGTGCCAGCCAATTTAGGACATCCAACTATGGCTACACCTTC; cdr3_aa: CASQFRTSNYGYTF
clone_size: NA; d_call: NA; v_call: TRBV30; j_call: TRBJ1-2; cdr3_nt: TGTGCCTGGACCTCTATCGGCCTACAACCAGGCTATGGCTACACCTTC; cdr3_aa: CAWTSIGLQPGYGYTF
clone_size: NA; d_call: NA; v_call: TRBV27; j_call: TRBJ1-1; cdr3_nt: TGTGCCAGCAGTTTATTGGAGGGGATGAACACTGAAGCTTTCTTT; cdr3_aa: CASSLLEGMNTEAFF
clone_size: NA; d_call: NA; v_call: TRBV18; j_call: TRBJ1-1; cdr3_nt: TGTGCCAGCTCATATTCGGTCCAGGGTGGCACTGAAGCTTTCTTT; cdr3_aa: CASSYSVQGGTEAFF
clone_size: NA; d_call: NA; v_call: TRBV5-1; j_call: TRBJ1-2; cdr3_nt: TGCGCCAGCAGCTTGGCCTGGGGCTCGGACTATGGCTACACCTTC; cdr3_aa: CASSLAWGSDYGYTF
clone_size: NA; d_call: TRBD2; v_call: TRBV7-6; j_call: TRBJ2-1; cdr3_nt: TGTGCCAGCAGCTCCGGACTAGCGGGGGGGTCTGAGCAGTTCTTC; cdr3_aa: CASSSGLAGGSEQFF
clone_size: NA; d_call: NA; v_call: TRBV27; j_call: TRBJ1-1; cdr3_nt: TGTGCCAGCAGTTCCGGACAGACCAACACTGAAGCTTTCTTT; cdr3_aa: CASSSGQTNTEAFF
clone_size: once; d_call: NA; v_call: TRBV23-1; j_call: TRBJ1-5; cdr3_nt: TGCGCCAGCAGTCAAAACAGCCGGGATAATAGCAATCAGCCCCAGCATTTT; cdr3_aa: CASSQNSRDNSNQPQHF
clone_size: NA; d_call: NA; v_call: TRBV30; j_call: TRBJ1-4; cdr3_nt: TGTGCCTGGACAGGGTTGGGAGGGTTCGATGAAAAACTGTTTTTT; cdr3_aa: CAWTGLGGFDEKLFF
clone_size: once; d_call: NA; v_call: TRBV10-3; j_call: TRBJ1-1; cdr3_nt: TGTGCCATCAGTGAGTTGGGGGGGGATGAAGCTTTCTTT; cdr3_aa: CAISELGGDEAFF
clone_size: NA; d_call: TRBD2; v_call: TRBV5-1; j_call: TRBJ2-5; cdr3_nt: TGCGCCAGCAGCTTGGTAGCGGGGAACCAAGAGACCCAGTACTTC; cdr3_aa: CASSLVAGNQETQYF
clone_size: NA; d_call: TRBD2; v_call: TRBV5-1; j_call: TRBJ2-2; cdr3_nt: TGCGCCAGCAGCTTCGCGCTAGCGGAGAACACCGGGGAGCTGTTTTTT; cdr3_aa: CASSFALAENTGELFF
clone_size: many; d_call: NA; v_call: TRBV30; j_call: TRBJ2-1; cdr3_nt: TGTGCCTGGAGTGCCCTTTCAGGGGAAGGGTACAATGAGCAGTTCTTC; cdr3_aa: CAWSALSGEGYNEQFF
clone_size: NA; d_call: TRBD2; v_call: TRBV27; j_call: TRBJ2-5; cdr3_nt: TGTGCCAGCCAGGGACTAGAGGAAGAGACCCAGTACTTC; cdr3_aa: CASQGLEEETQYF
clone_size: once; d_call: NA; v_call: TRBV19; j_call: TRBJ2-1; cdr3_nt: TGTGCCAGTAGTATACTGAGCTCCTACAATGAGCAGTTCTTC; cdr3_aa: CASSILSSYNEQFF
clone_size: NA; d_call: TRBD1; v_call: TRBV7-9; j_call: TRBJ2-7; cdr3_nt: TGTGCCAGCAGCGCCCGGGACAGGTCCTACGAGCAGTACTTC; cdr3_aa: CASSARDRSYEQYF
clone_size: NA; d_call: TRBD2; v_call: TRBV28; j_call: TRBJ2-3; cdr3_nt: TGTGCCAGCAGATCCCCTAGCGGGGACACAGATACGCAGTATTTT; cdr3_aa: CASRSPSGDTDTQYF
clone_size: NA; d_call: NA; v_call: TRBV30; j_call: TRBJ2-2; cdr3_nt: TGTGCCTGGAGGGGGCCAAGCACCGGGGAGCTGTTTTTT; cdr3_aa: CAWRGPSTGELFF
clone_size: NA; d_call: TRBD2; v_call: TRBV9; j_call: TRBJ2-7; cdr3_nt: TGTGCCAGCAGCCTGCGAGCGGGGGGGTTGGTCGACGAGCAGTACTTC; cdr3_aa: CASSLRAGGLVDEQYF
clone_size: NA; d_call: NA; v_call: TRBV13; j_call: TRBJ1-2; cdr3_nt: TGTGCCAGCAGCTTGGTCGGAGTCGGGGGCTATGGCTACACCTTC; cdr3_aa: CASSLVGVGGYGYTF
clone_size: NA; d_call: TRBD1; v_call: TRBV6-2/TRBV6-3; j_call: TRBJ2-2; cdr3_nt: TGTGCCAGCAGTCCGACAGGGGCGAACACCGGGGAGCTGTTTTTT; cdr3_aa: CASSPTGANTGELFF
clone_size: NA; d_call: NA; v_call: TRBV3-1/TRBV3-2; j_call: TRBJ2-1; cdr3_nt: TGTGCCAGCAGCCAAGAGTGGGGTAGCGGCCGTCATGAGCAGTTCTTC; cdr3_aa: CASSQEWGSGRHEQFF
clone_size: NA; d_call: NA; v_call: TRBV3-1/TRBV3-2; j_call: TRBJ1-1; cdr3_nt: TGTGCCAGCAGCCAAGGTATAGGGGGCACTGAAGCTTTCTTT; cdr3_aa: CASSQGIGGTEAFF